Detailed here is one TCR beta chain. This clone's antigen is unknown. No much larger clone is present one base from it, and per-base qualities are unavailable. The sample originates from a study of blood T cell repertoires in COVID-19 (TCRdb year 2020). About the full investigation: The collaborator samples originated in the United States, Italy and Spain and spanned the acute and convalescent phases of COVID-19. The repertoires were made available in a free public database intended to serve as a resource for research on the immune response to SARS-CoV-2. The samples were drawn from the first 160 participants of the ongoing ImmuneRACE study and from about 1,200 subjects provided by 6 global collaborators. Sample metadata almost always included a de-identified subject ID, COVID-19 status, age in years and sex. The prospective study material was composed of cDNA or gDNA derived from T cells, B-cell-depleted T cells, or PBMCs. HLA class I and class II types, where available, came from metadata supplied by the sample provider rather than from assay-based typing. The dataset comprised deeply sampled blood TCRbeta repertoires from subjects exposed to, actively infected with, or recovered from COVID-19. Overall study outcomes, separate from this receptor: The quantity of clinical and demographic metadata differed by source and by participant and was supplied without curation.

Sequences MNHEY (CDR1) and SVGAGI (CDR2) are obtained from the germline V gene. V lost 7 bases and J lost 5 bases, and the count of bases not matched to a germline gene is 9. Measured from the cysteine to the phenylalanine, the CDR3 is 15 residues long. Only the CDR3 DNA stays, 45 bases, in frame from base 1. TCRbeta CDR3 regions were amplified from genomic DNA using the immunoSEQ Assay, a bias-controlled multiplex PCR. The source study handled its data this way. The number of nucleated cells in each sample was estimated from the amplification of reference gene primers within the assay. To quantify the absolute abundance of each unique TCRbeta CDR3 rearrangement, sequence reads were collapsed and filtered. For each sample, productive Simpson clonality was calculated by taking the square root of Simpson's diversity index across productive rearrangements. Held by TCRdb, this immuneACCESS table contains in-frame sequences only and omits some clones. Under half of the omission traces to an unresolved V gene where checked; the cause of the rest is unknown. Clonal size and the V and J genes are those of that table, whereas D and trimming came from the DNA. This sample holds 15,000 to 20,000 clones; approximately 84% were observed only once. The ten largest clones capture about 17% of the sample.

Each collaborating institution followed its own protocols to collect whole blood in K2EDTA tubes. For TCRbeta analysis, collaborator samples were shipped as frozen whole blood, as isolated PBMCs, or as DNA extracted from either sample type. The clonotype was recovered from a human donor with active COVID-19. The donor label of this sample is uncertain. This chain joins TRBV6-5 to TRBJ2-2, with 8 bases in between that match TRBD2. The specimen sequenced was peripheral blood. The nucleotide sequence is TGTGCCAGCAAGGTGCGGGGGGTAGAGACCGGGGAGCTGTTTTTT. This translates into CASKVRGVETGELFF.